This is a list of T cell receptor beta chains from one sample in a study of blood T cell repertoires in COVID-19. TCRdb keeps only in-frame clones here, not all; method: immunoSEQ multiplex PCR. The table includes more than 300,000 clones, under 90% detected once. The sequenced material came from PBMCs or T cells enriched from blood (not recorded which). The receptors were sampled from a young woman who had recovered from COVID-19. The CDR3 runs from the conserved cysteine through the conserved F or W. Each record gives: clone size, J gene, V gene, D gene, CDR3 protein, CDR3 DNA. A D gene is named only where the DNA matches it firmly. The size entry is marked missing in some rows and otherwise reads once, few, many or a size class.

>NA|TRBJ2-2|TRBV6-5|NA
CASIIAVLNTGELFF
TGTGCCAGCATAATAGCGGTGCTAAACACCGGGGAGCTGTTTTTT
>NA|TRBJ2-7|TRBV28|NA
CASSSPRSYEQYF
TGTGCCAGCAGTTCCCCGAGATCATACGAGCAGTACTTC
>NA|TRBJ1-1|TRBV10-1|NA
CASSVGGVTEAFF
TGCGCCAGCAGTGTCGGGGGTGTCACTGAAGCTTTCTTT
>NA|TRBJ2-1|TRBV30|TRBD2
CAWNKAGGSYNEQFF
TGTGCCTGGAATAAGGCGGGGGGTTCCTACAATGAGCAGTTCTTC
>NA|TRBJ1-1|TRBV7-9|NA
CASSLSPLTTEAFF
TGTGCCAGCAGCTTAAGTCCTCTAACCACTGAAGCTTTCTTT
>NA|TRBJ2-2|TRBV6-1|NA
CASSEGGFWGHINTGELFF
TGTGCCAGCAGTGAAGGGGGTTTTTGGGGACATATCAACACCGGGGAGCTGTTTTTT
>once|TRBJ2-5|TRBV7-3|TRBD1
CASSRGQEETQYF
TGTGCCAGCAGCCGGGGACAGGAAGAGACCCAGTACTTC
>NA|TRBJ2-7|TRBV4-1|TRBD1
CASSQDSSTGGSYEQYF
TGCGCCAGCAGCCAAGACTCCTCGACAGGGGGCTCCTACGAGCAGTACTTC
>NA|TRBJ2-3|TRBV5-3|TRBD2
CARSTGLAGDTDTQYF
TGTGCCAGAAGCACCGGACTAGCGGGAGATACAGATACGCAGTATTTT
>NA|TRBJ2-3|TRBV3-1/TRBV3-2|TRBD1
CASSQAPTGGSRDTQYF
TGTGCCAGCAGCCAAGCCCCTACAGGGGGGAGTAGAGATACGCAGTATTTT
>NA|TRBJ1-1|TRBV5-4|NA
CASSFVGAGNTEAFF
TGTGCCAGCAGCTTTGTGGGGGCCGGGAACACTGAAGCTTTCTTT
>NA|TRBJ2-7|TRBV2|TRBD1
CASRYRGAGEQYF
TGTGCCAGCAGATACAGGGGAGCCGGGGAGCAGTACTTC
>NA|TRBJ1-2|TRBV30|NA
CAWSKGVAGTGYGYTF
TGTGCCTGGAGTAAGGGGGTAGCAGGGACGGGATATGGCTACACCTTC
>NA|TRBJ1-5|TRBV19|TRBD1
CASSKWDRNQPQHF
TGTGCCAGTAGTAAGTGGGACAGAAATCAGCCCCAGCATTTT
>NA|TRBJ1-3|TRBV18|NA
CASSPAGGAGNTIYF
TGTGCCAGCTCACCCGCAGGAGGGGCTGGAAACACCATATATTTT
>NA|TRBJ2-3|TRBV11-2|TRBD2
CASSWMREQFDTQYF
TGTGCCAGCAGCTGGATGCGGGAGCAGTTCGATACGCAGTATTTT
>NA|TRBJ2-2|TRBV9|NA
CASSATLGAELFF
TGTGCCAGCAGCGCCACGCTAGGTGCGGAGCTGTTTTTT
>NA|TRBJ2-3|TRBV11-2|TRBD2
CASTSADPGVLAGVDTQYF
TGTGCCAGCACTTCAGCCGACCCTGGAGTACTAGCGGGAGTTGATACGCAGTATTTT
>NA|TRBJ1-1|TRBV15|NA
CATSRDPQGVGGNTEAFF
TGTGCCACCAGCAGAGATCCCCAGGGAGTAGGGGGGAACACTGAAGCTTTCTTT
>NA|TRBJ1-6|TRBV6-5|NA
CASSPLRLQDSPLHF
TGTGCCAGCTCTCCCTTGAGGCTGCAAGACTCACCCCTCCACTTT
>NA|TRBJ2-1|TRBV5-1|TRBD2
CASSTVAGVYNEQFF
TGCGCCAGCAGCACTGTAGCGGGAGTTTACAATGAGCAGTTCTTC
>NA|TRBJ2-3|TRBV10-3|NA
CAITRGGGTDTQYF
TGTGCCATCACGAGAGGGGGAGGGACAGATACGCAGTATTTT
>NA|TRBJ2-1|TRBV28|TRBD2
CASREITSGRRGEQFF
TGTGCCAGCAGGGAGATAACTAGCGGGAGACGAGGAGAGCAGTTCTTC
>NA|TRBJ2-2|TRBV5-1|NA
CASSLVRTGTGELFF
TGCGCCAGCAGCTTGGTCCGGACGGGGACCGGGGAGCTGTTTTTT
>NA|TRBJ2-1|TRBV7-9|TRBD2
CASSLMGLADNEQFF
TGTGCCAGCAGCTTAATGGGACTAGCGGACAATGAGCAGTTCTTC
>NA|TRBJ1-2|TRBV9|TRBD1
CASSLPLTGPAGGYTF
TGTGCCAGCAGCTTACCTTTGACAGGGCCGGCGGGAGGCTACACCTTC
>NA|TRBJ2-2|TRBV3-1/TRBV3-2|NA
CASSQEQGLNAGELFF
TGTGCCAGCAGCCAAGAACAGGGTTTGAATGCCGGGGAGCTGTTTTTT
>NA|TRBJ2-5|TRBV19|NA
CASSPAGETQYF
TGTGCCAGTAGCCCTGCCGGAGAGACCCAGTACTTC
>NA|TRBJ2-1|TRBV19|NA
CASSIEYLSSYNEQFF
TGTGCCAGTAGTATAGAGTACCTAAGCTCCTACAATGAGCAGTTCTTC
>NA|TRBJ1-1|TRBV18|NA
CASSPRHQNTEAFF
TGTGCCAGCTCACCAAGACATCAGAACACTGAAGCTTTCTTT